A single sample is the source of the 8 T cell receptor beta chains below, sequenced in a study of blood T cell repertoires in COVID-19. The protocol was immunoSEQ multiplex PCR, while the TCRdb copy is restricted to in-frame clones and leaves out a portion. The data hold more than 300,000 clones, with more than 70% observed a single time. Input material: peripheral blood. These receptors were collected from a woman in her 30s with COVID-19, enrolled during active disease.

The J gene is TRBJ2-7, the V gene TRBV28; 8 bases are a match to TRBD1. The CDR3 is made up of 14 amino acids. V gave up 3 bases and J gave up 6 bases; unmatched junction bases: 7. From germline, CDR1 is MDHEN and CDR2 SYDVKM. The CDR3 DNA follows: TGTGCCAGCAGTTTGAATCGCAGGGGGCGCGAGCAGTACTTC. This gives the protein CASSLNRRGREQYF. Supplemented by reference TRBV28 and TRBJ2-7, the full variable domain reads DVKVTQSSRYLVKRTGEKVFLECVQDMDHENMFWYRQDPGLGLRLIYFSYDVKMKEKGDIPEGYSVSREKKERFSLILESASTNQTSMYLCASSLNRRGREQYFGPGTRLTVT.

This CDR3 is CASSLGLLEQYF. CDR3 DNA sequence: TGTGCCAGCAGCCTCGGACTACTCGAGCAGTACTTC. The J gene is TRBJ2-7, the V gene TRBV13; tentatively, D is TRBD2 (6 bases). Germline loops: CDR1 PRHDT, CDR2 FYEKMQ (reference sequence). CDR3 length: 12 amino acids. V was clipped by 5 bases and J by 6 bases, with 11 bases between them. The full variable domain, rest sourced from reference TRBV13 and TRBJ2-7, is AAGVIQSPRHLIKEKRETATLKCYPIPRHDTVYWYQQGPGQDPQFLISFYEKMQSDKGSIPDRFSAQQFSDYHSELNMSSLELGDSALYFCASSLGLLEQYFGPGTRLTVT.

CDR3 in amino acids: CASSWGGRNSPLHF. Written as DNA, the CDR3 is TGTGCCAGCAGTTGGGGGGGGCGGAATTCACCCCTCCACTTT. The chain couples TRBV6-5 to TRBJ1-6; D perhaps matches TRBD1 (6 bases). This CDR3 comprises 14 residues. Trimming removed 4 bases at V and 7 bases at J, with 11 bases between. The germline V gene has CDR1 MNHEY and CDR2 SVGAGI.

The chain is built from TRBV7-2 and TRBJ2-1; TRBD2 agrees at 7 bases. Germline values: CDR1 SGHTA, CDR2 FQGNSA. Trimming removed 1 base from V and 6 bases from J; junction bases left unmatched: 6. The CDR3 sequence is 15 residues long. The CDR3 spells CASSLGLAVSNEQFF. In nucleotides, the CDR3 is TGTGCCAGCAGCTTAGGCCTAGCGGTTTCCAATGAGCAGTTCTTC.

J is TRBJ1-1 and V is TRBV11-3; D ambiguous. CDR3 size: 13 residues. V shed 5 bases and J shed 1 base, with 8 bases lying between them. Germline CDR1 is SGHNT and CDR2 is YENEEA. The CDR3 sequence: CASSPGRNTEAFF. DNA for the CDR3: TGTGCCAGCAGCCCCGGTAGGAACACTGAAGCTTTCTTT.

This clone was recorded once. V is TRBV28 and J is TRBJ1-6; 8 bases line up with TRBD1. The CDR3 loop spans 15 amino acids. Trimming took 3 bases from V and 13 from J; bases not matched to a gene: 11. Germline V gives CDR1 MDHEN, CDR2 SYDVKM. This CDR3 reads CASSFRKDRETPLHF. The CDR3 bases are TGTGCCAGCAGTTTTAGAAAGGACAGGGAAACGCCCCTCCACTTT.

This clone was picked up one time. The chain links TRBV9 to TRBJ1-1; weak D call: TRBD1 (6 bases). Germline assignment: CDR1 SGDLS and CDR2 YYNGEE. This CDR3 is 15 amino acids long. V lost 4 bases to trimming and J lost 3 bases, with 16 bases between them. DNA for the CDR3: TGTGCCAGCAGCTTGAGGACAGTTACCCACACTGAAGCTTTCTTT. Translation: CASSLRTVTHTEAFF.

The chain joins TRBV7-9 to TRBJ1-4, with 7 nucleotides matching TRBD1. The ends lost 6 bases at V and 5 bases at J; junction bases unmatched: 0. The CDR3 is made up of 12 amino acids. Germline lookup yields CDR1 SEHNR and CDR2 FQNEAQ (reference sequence). In DNA form, the CDR3 reads TGTGCCAGCAGACAGGGGAATGAAAAACTGTTTTTT. This translates into CASRQGNEKLFF.